Listed below are T cell receptor beta chains from one sample, sequenced in a study of OX40 agonist ivuxolimab in advanced cancers. TCRdb's copy holds only in-frame clones and misses some; the assay was immunoSEQ multiplex PCR. The data contain about 70,000 clones, roughly 80% of them singletons. The sequencing used CD4+ or CD8+ T cells sorted from blood, collected in a trial of the OX40 agonist ivuxolimab. The origin of the receptors is an adult with an advanced solid tumor such as melanoma, head and neck, liver or kidney cancer. CDR3s include the opening cysteine and the closing phenylalanine or tryptophan. D genes are given only for firm matches. Where a row states a size, it is once, few, many or the class of an expanded clone; other rows omit it.

>NA|NA|TRBJ1-2|TRBV27
TGTGCCAGCAGTTCACAGAACTATGGCTACACCTTC
CASSSQNYGYTF
>TRBD1|NA|TRBJ1-1|TRBV29-1
TGCAGCGTCCGGGGGACAGGGACTGAAGCTTTCTTT
CSVRGTGTEAFF
>NA|NA|TRBJ1-5|TRBV5-6
TGTGCCAGCAGCTTGCGTCCCGGGTCCGGTCAGCCCCAGCATTTT
CASSLRPGSGQPQHF
>NA|once|TRBJ1-5|TRBV19
TGTGCCAGTAGTATAGGAGGAGCTGGAGGTGGGAATCAGCCCCAGCATTTT
CASSIGGAGGGNQPQHF
>TRBD1|NA|TRBJ1-1|TRBV15
TGTGCCACCAGCACAGGACAGGGTCGCTCTGAAGCTTTCTTT
CATSTGQGRSEAFF
>NA|few|TRBJ1-1|TRBV7-6
TGTGCCAGCAGCAAAATTATGAACACTGAAGCTTTCTTT
CASSKIMNTEAFF
>NA|NA|TRBJ1-3|TRBV14
TGTGCCAGCAGCCAAGGTGTGAGGGGCCGCGGTGGAAACACCATATATTTT
CASSQGVRGRGGNTIYF
>NA|NA|TRBJ1-1|TRBV2
TGTGCCAGCAGTTCACAGCCGAACACTGAAGCTTTCTTT
CASSSQPNTEAFF
>TRBD2|NA|TRBJ2-1|TRBV7-8
TGTGCCAGCAGCTTAGAAGGCACTAGCGGGGGATACGAGCAGTTCTTC
CASSLEGTSGGYEQFF
>TRBD2|NA|TRBJ2-3|TRBV28
TGTGCCAGCAGTTCCCCCGGCGGGGGGGCCCCAGATACGCAGTATTTT
CASSSPGGGAPDTQYF
>NA|NA|TRBJ1-3|TRBV18
TGTGCCAGCTCACCCTTCCGGGACGCCGGAAACACCATATATTTT
CASSPFRDAGNTIYF
>NA|NA|TRBJ1-3|TRBV9
TGTGCCAGCAGCTCCCGCAGATCCTTCTCTGGAAACACCATATATTTT
CASSSRRSFSGNTIYF
>TRBD1|NA|TRBJ1-1|TRBV2
TGTGCCAGCTCGGGACAGGGGAACACTGAAGCTTTCTTT
CASSGQGNTEAFF
>NA|NA|TRBJ2-3|TRBV5-1
TGCGCCAGCAGCTTGGTACCCGGGGCCACAGATACGCAGTATTTT
CASSLVPGATDTQYF
>NA|NA|TRBJ1-5|TRBV19
TGTGCCAGTAGTCTCCCCGGGAATCAGCCCCAGCATTTT
CASSLPGNQPQHF
>TRBD1|NA|TRBJ1-3|TRBV19
TGTGCCAGTAGTAGCACACAGGGGGCAACTGGAAACACCATATATTTT
CASSSTQGATGNTIYF
>NA|NA|TRBJ1-5|TRBV10-2
TGCGCCAGCAGTGAGGGTGGTGGGTATAATCAGCCCCAGCATTTT
CASSEGGGYNQPQHF
>NA|NA|TRBJ1-3|TRBV15
TGTGCCACCAGCAGAGATCAAGGAAACACCATATATTTT
CATSRDQGNTIYF
>NA|NA|TRBJ2-3|TRBV9
TGTGCCAGCAGCCCCCTGGCGGGTCGCACAGATACGCAGTATTTT
CASSPLAGRTDTQYF
>NA|once|TRBJ2-5|TRBV7-2
TGTGCCAGCAGCTCCGCGGGGTGGAGAGAGACCCAGTACTTC
CASSSAGWRETQYF
>TRBD1|NA|TRBJ2-2|TRBV2
TGTGCCAGCAGTGGGGACAGGGTGAGGAGCGGGGAGCTGTTTTTT
CASSGDRVRSGELFF
>NA|NA|TRBJ1-1|TRBV5-1
TGCGCCAGCAGCTTGATTCGGGCGAACACTGAAGCTTTCTTT
CASSLIRANTEAFF
>NA|NA|TRBJ1-5|TRBV7-9
TGTGCCAGCAGCTACTCGGGGGGTAGCCAGCCCCAGCATTTT
CASSYSGGSQPQHF
>TRBD1|NA|TRBJ2-3|TRBV19
TGTGCCAGTAGCCGGGACAGATTCACAGATACGCAGTATTTT
CASSRDRFTDTQYF
>NA|NA|TRBJ2-3|TRBV5-1
TGCGCCAGCAGCTTGGAGGGCACAGATACGCAGTATTTT
CASSLEGTDTQYF
>NA|NA|TRBJ1-1|TRBV27
TGTGCCAGCAGTTTGTGGGTGAGGAACACTGAAGCTTTCTTT
CASSLWVRNTEAFF
>TRBD1|NA|TRBJ1-1|TRBV7-9
TGTGCCAGCAGCCCGCCGGGACAGGGGGCTGAAGCTTTCTTT
CASSPPGQGAEAFF
>NA|few|TRBJ2-5|TRBV6-1
TGTGCCAGCAGCCGAGAGGGGGGGCCAGAGACCCAGTACTTC
CASSREGGPETQYF
>NA|NA|TRBJ2-6|TRBV7-5
TGTGTCAGAAGCTTGTCCGACAGGGTCCCAACCTCTGGGGCCAACGTCCTGACTTTC
CVRSLSDRVPTSGANVLTF
>NA|NA|TRBJ2-7|TRBV21-1
TGTGCCAGCAGCAATGAGGGTGTACAGTACGAGCAGTACTTC
CASSNEGVQYEQYF
>TRBD1|NA|TRBJ2-1|TRBV7-8
TGTGCCAGCAGCTCCTCCGGGACAGGGGGTCTGAATGAGCAGTTCTTC
CASSSSGTGGLNEQFF
>NA|NA|TRBJ2-1|TRBV27
TGTGCCAGCAGCGACCTGACAACCTACAATGAGCAGTTCTTC
CASSDLTTYNEQFF
>TRBD1|NA|TRBJ1-6|TRBV27
TGTGCCAGCAGTTTCACAGGGGCGAATTCACCCCTCCACTTT
CASSFTGANSPLHF
>TRBD1|NA|TRBJ1-1|TRBV15
TGTGCCACCAGCAGAGGCAGGGGGCAGACTGAAGCTTTCTTT
CATSRGRGQTEAFF
>NA|NA|TRBJ2-5|TRBV6-1
TGTGCCAGCAGTGCGGGTAAAGAGACCCAGTACTTC
CASSAGKETQYF
>NA|NA|TRBJ2-7|TRBV6-5
TGTGCCAGCAGCAGACAGTACGAGCAGTACTTC
CASSRQYEQYF
>NA|NA|TRBJ2-1|TRBV4-1
TGCGCCAGCAGCCAACCGAAGGGGGACAATGAGCAGTTCTTC
CASSQPKGDNEQFF
>TRBD2|NA|TRBJ2-1|TRBV6-1
TGTGCCAGCAGTGAACGAACTAGCGGGGGGGCTAGCAATGAGCAGTTCTTC
CASSERTSGGASNEQFF
>NA|NA|TRBJ2-7|TRBV6-6
TGTGCCAGCACTAAGGACAGTACCTACGAGCAGTACTTC
CASTKDSTYEQYF
>NA|NA|TRBJ2-7|TRBV9
TGTGCCAGCAGCGTAGACCTCGGGGTCGAGCAGTACTTC
CASSVDLGVEQYF
>TRBD1|NA|TRBJ2-2|TRBV18
TGTGCCAGCTCATCAGCTACAGGGGGAACCGGGGAGCTGTTTTTT
CASSSATGGTGELFF
>TRBD1|NA|TRBJ2-7|TRBV18
TGTGCCAGCTCGGACAGGGCAGCCTACGAGCAGTACTTC
CASSDRAAYEQYF
>NA|NA|TRBJ1-1|TRBV28
TGTGCCAGCAGTTTGCGGGTGGGGAACACTGAAGCTTTCTTT
CASSLRVGNTEAFF
>TRBD1|few|TRBJ1-5|TRBV4-1
TGCGCCAGCAGGCGAGACAGGGGCGCCAATCAGCCCCAGCATTTT
CASRRDRGANQPQHF
>TRBD1|NA|TRBJ1-2|TRBV11-2
TGTGCCAGCAGCTTAAATACAGGGGCTAACTATGGCTACACCTTC
CASSLNTGANYGYTF
>NA|NA|TRBJ1-5|TRBV6-4
TGTGCCAGCAGTGAGGGTGCGGCCCTTCCCCAGCATTTT
CASSEGAALPQHF
>TRBD1|medium-sized|TRBJ1-3|TRBV2
TGTGCCAGAGACAGGGGAATCGGTGGAAACACCATATATTTT
CARDRGIGGNTIYF
>TRBD1|NA|TRBJ1-5|TRBV19
TGTGCCAGTAGTATAAAGGGGGCAGGGGGCCCCTTAAATCAGCCCCAGCATTTT
CASSIKGAGGPLNQPQHF
>NA|NA|TRBJ1-1|TRBV5-1
TGCGCCAGCAGCCGTGGACAGCAGAACACTGAAGCTTTCTTT
CASSRGQQNTEAFF